This TCR beta chain was retrieved from a study of response to subunit inactivated influenza vaccine. TCRdb redid the calling of the RT-PCR reads with MiXCR, one entry per CDR3 protein. The sample includes approximately 530,000 distinct CDR3 sequences, 6.5% to 8% of them seen just once. Germline assignment: CDR1 SGHKS and CDR2 YYEKEE (reference sequence). V shed 3 bases and J shed 4 bases, with 11 bases lying between them. The CDR3 contains 14 residues. Findings and caveats of the study: The authors put forward the suggestion that each seasonal influenza vaccination may bring in only a limited number of new T cells.

The sample holds many counts of this clonotype. Its antigen is not identified. The specimen was PBMCs from blood, collected less than 25 months after vaccination. The chain is built from TRBV5-5 and TRBJ2-1; unclear D gene. The clonotype was recovered from a man between 50 and 75 years old who received an inactivated influenza vaccine. The CDR3 sequence is CASSSLYPYNEQFF. The CDR3 nucleotides are TGTGCCAGCAGCTCCCTCTACCCGTACAATGAGCAGTTCTTC.